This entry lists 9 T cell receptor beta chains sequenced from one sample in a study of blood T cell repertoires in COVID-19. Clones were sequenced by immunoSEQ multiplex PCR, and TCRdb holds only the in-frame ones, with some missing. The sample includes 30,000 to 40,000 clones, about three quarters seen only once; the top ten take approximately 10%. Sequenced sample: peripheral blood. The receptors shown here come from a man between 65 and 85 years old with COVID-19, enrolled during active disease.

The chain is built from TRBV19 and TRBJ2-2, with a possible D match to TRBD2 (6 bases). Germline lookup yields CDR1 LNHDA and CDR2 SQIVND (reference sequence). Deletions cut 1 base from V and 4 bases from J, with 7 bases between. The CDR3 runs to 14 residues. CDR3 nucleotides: TGTGCCAGTAGTATAGGGGGGGTCACCGGGGAGCTGTTTTTT. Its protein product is CASSIGGVTGELFF.

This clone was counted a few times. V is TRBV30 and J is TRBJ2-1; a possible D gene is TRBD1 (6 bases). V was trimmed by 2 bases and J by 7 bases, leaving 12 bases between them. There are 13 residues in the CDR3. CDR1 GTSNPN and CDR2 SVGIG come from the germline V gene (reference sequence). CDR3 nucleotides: TGTGCCTGGAGTCAGGGGTTCTTTAATGAGCAGTTCTTC. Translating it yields CAWSQGFFNEQFF.

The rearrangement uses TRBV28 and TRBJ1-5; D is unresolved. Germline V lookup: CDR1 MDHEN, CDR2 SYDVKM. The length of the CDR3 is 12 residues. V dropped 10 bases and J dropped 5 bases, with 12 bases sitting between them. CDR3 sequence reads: CATLVDYQPQHF. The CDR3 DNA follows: TGTGCCACCCTAGTCGACTATCAGCCCCAGCATTTT.

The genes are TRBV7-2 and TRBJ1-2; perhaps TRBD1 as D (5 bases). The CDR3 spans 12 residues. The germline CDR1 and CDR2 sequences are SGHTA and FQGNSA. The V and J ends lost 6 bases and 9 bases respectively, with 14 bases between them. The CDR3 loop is CASSLKQGSYTF. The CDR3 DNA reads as TGTGCCAGCAGTTTAAAGCAGGGAAGCTACACCTTC.

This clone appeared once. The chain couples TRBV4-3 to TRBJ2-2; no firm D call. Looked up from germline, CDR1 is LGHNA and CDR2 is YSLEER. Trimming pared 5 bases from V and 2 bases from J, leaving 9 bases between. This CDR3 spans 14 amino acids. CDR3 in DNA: TGCGCCAGCAGCGTCGGAGATAACACCGGGGAGCTGTTTTTT. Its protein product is CASSVGDNTGELFF.

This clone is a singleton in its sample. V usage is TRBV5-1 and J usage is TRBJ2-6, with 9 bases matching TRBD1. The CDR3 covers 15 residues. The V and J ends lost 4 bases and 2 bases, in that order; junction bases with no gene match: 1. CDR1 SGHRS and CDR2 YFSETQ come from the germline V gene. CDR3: CASSRTGAGANVLTF. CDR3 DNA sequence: TGCGCCAGCAGCCGGACAGGGGCTGGGGCCAACGTCCTGACTTTC.

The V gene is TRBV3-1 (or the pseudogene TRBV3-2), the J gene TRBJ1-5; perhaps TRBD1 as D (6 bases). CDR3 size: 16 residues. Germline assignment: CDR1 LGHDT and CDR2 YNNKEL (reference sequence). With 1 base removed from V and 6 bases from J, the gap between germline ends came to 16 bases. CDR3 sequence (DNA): TGTGCCAGCAGCCAAGGAGTCACAGGGCGAATTCAGCCCCAGCATTTT. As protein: CASSQGVTGRIQPQHF.

The CDR3: CASRVTGEETQYF. For the CDR3, the DNA is TGTGCCAGCAGGGTTACAGGGGAAGAGACCCAGTACTTC. The chain uses TRBV3-1 (or the pseudogene TRBV3-2) and TRBJ2-5, with 7 nucleotides matching TRBD1. Germline values: CDR1 LGHDT, CDR2 YNNKEL (reference sequence). The CDR3 consists of 13 residues. The J segment lost 3 bases and the V segment lost 6 bases, leaving 4 bases of the junction unmatched.

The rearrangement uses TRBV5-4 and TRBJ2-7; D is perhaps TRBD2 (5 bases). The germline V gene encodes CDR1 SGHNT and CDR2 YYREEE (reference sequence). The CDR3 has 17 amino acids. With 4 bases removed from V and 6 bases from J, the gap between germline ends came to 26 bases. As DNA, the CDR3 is TGTGCCAGCAGCGCCCCCGCAGGAGGAGGATATGGTGGCGAGCAGTACTTC. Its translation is CASSAPAGGGYGGEQYF.